This T cell receptor (beta chain) came from a study of tumor-infiltrating lymphocytes in glioblastoma multiforme. V shed 2 bases and J shed 0 bases, with 21 bases lying between them. CDR3 length: 18 residues. CDR1 and CDR2 from the germline V gene are DFQATT and SNEGSKA (reference sequence). TCRB libraries came from RNA via three nested multiplex PCR rounds. TCRdb processed the multiplex PCR reads anew with MiXCR; each CDR3 protein has one entry. The sample lists roughly 13,000 distinct CDR3 sequences; roughly 64% were seen once. This receptor was identified in a male donor with glioblastoma. The chain recombines TRBV20-1 with TRBJ2-3, with D maybe TRBD2 (6 bases). The sequenced sample consisted of brain tumor tissue. DNA of the CDR3: TGCAGTGCTAGACCTCTGCGCGGGACCCTGACTAGCACAGATACGCAGTATTTT. It is translated as CSARPLRGTLTSTDTQYF.